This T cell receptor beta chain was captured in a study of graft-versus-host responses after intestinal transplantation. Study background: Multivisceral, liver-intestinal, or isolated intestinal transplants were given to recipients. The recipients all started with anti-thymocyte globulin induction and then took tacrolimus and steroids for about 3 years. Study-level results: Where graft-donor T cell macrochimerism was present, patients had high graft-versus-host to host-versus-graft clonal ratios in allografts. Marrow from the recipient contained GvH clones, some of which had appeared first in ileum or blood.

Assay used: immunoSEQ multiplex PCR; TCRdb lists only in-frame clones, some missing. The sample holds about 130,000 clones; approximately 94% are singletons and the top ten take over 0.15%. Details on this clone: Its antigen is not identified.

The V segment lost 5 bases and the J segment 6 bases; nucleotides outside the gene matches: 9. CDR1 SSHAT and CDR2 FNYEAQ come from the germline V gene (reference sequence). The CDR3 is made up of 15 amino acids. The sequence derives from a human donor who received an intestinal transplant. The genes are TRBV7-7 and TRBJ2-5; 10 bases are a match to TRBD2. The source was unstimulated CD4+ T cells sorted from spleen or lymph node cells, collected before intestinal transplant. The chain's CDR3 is CASSPVVAGGQTQYF. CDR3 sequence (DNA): TGTGCCAGCAGCCCCGTAGTAGCGGGGGGCCAGACCCAGTACTTC.